One and the same sample provided the 21 T cell receptor beta chains below, sequenced in a study of T cells in Graves' hyperthyroidism and ophthalmopathy. The source material, RNA transcripts, was used to amplify TCR beta CDR3 regions. Carried out on the TCR CDR3, a first-round RT-PCR used the HTBI primer set. TCRdb passed the multiplex PCR reads through MiXCR, listing each CDR3 protein once. Of fewer than 700,000 distinct CDR3 sequences in the sample, under 20% were seen once. The sequencing sample was made of blood. These receptors originate from a woman aged 18-35 years with Graves' ophthalmopathy.

This clonotype showed up just a few times. The chain carries TRBV7-6 and TRBJ2-1; D gene ambiguous. The V end was cut by 0 bases, the J end by 1 base, with 7 bases between. Germline V CDR1 and CDR2: SGHVS, FNYEAQ. This CDR3 has 15 amino acids. CDR3 coding DNA: TGTGCCAGCAGCTTAGCTGCAGGATCCTACAATGAGCAGTTCTTC. The encoded protein is CASSLAAGSYNEQFF.

This clonotype was counted ten times or more. The chain links TRBV30 to TRBJ2-7; 10 bases match TRBD2. V trimming: 2 bases; J trimming: 0 bases; junction bases outside the gene matches: 7. The CDR3 is 16 residues long. Germline CDR1 is GTSNPN and CDR2 is SVGIG (reference sequence). This CDR3 is CAWSRGSGRASYEQYF. In DNA form, the CDR3 reads TGTGCCTGGAGTCGGGGAAGCGGGAGGGCCTCCTACGAGCAGTACTTC.

The chain combines TRBV6-2 or TRBV6-3 with TRBJ1-5; weak D call: TRBD1 (6 bases). The CDR3 sequence is 14 residues long. Germline assignment: CDR1 MNHEY and CDR2 SVGEGT. V lost 6 bases, J lost 3 bases, and 12 bases lay in between. The CDR3 region is CASSLDRLNQPQHF. The CDR3 DNA sequence: TGTGCCAGCAGCCTTGACAGGCTCAATCAGCCCCAGCATTTT.

This clonotype was counted a few times. This rearrangement joins TRBV19 to TRBJ1-4, with a weak D call TRBD1 (5 bases). V gave up 5 bases and J gave up 5 bases, with 12 bases separating them. The germline V gene has CDR1 LNHDA and CDR2 SQIVND (reference sequence). The CDR3 covers 14 residues. The CDR3 protein is CASSSGLQNEKLFF. CDR3 DNA sequence: TGTGCCAGTAGTTCGGGACTGCAAAATGAAAAACTGTTTTTT.

This clonotype was seen once. The rearrangement links TRBV20-1 to TRBJ1-4, with 7 bases identical to TRBD1. CDR1 DFQATT and CDR2 SNEGSKA come from the germline V gene (reference sequence). J lost 3 bases, V lost 0 bases, and 4 bases had no gene match. The CDR3 runs 15 residues. Here the CDR3 reads CSARDQGGPNEKLFF. The CDR3 coding sequence is TGCAGTGCTAGAGATCAGGGGGGGCCTAATGAAAAACTGTTTTTT.

This clonotype showed up many times. This chain joins TRBV27 and TRBJ1-5; 7 positions match TRBD1. In germline, CDR1 is MNHEY, CDR2 SMNVEV (reference sequence). The junction had 8 bases not matched to a gene; V was cut back by 4 bases and J by 2 bases. This CDR3 contains 16 residues. This chain's CDR3 is CASSSVTGLRNQPQHF. The CDR3 DNA sequence: TGTGCCAGCAGTTCCGTGACAGGGCTCCGCAATCAGCCCCAGCATTTT.

At least ten counts were recorded for this clonotype. J is TRBJ2-7 and V is TRBV2, with D unclear. The V and J ends lost 5 bases and 2 bases respectively, with 16 bases between them. CDR1 and CDR2 from the germline V gene are SNHLY and FYNNEI. The CDR3 has 15 amino acids. CDR3 in amino acids: CASSTDSSVTYEQYF. The DNA of the CDR3 is TGTGCCAGCAGTACTGACTCAAGCGTCACCTACGAGCAGTACTTC.

V gene TRBV5-4 combines with J gene TRBJ2-7; 10 bases are a match to TRBD1. This CDR3 is built from 16 residues. Trimming took 2 bases from V and 3 from J; bases not matched to a gene: 8. Germline CDR1 SGHNT, CDR2 YYREEE (reference sequence). Here the CDR3 DNA reads TGTGCCAGCAGCTTTGAGGGGGGGACAGGGGACTACGAGCAGTACTTC. Protein sequence: CASSFEGGTGDYEQYF.

This clonotype was found many times. The gene calls are TRBV28 and TRBJ2-1; 7 bases align to TRBD1. Per the germline V gene, CDR1 is MDHEN and CDR2 is SYDVKM. Unmatched junction bases numbered 9, after V lost 3 bases and J lost 7 bases. This CDR3 region has 15 residues. This CDR3 is CASSFEGAEWNEQFF. The DNA of the CDR3 is TGTGCCAGCAGTTTCGAGGGGGCCGAGTGGAATGAGCAGTTCTTC.

A few counts support this clonotype. This sequence joins TRBV12-5 and TRBJ2-5; TRBD2 aligns across 8 bases. Germline V gene lookup returns CDR1 LGHNT and CDR2 FRNRAP. Trimming removed 0 bases from V and 3 bases from J; junction bases left unmatched: 12. This CDR3 has 18 amino acids. Here the CDR3 reads CASGLVLGERGRKETQYF. DNA for the CDR3: TGTGCTAGTGGTTTGGTACTCGGCGAGCGGGGGCGAAAAGAGACCCAGTACTTC.

The chain employs TRBV28 and TRBJ2-7, with 11 bases matching TRBD1. There are 18 residues in the CDR3. Germline V CDR1 and CDR2: MDHEN, SYDVKM. Unmatched junction bases numbered 13, after V lost 3 bases and J lost 3 bases. The CDR3 DNA sequence: TGTGCCAGCAGTTTGATTGGGTGGACAGGGGGCAACTACTACGAGCAGTACTTC. Protein product: CASSLIGWTGGNYYEQYF.

This clonotype has a count of ten or more. The chain employs TRBV7-2 and TRBJ1-1, with 8 bases identical to TRBD1. The CDR3 covers 16 residues. The germline gives CDR1 SGHTA, CDR2 FQGNSA. The V and J ends lost 2 bases and 0 bases, in that order; junction bases with no gene match: 5. The CDR3 DNA sequence: TGTGCCAGCAGCTTACGCGGACAGGGAATGAACACTGAAGCTTTCTTT. Translated: CASSLRGQGMNTEAFF.

The genes are TRBV20-1 and TRBJ1-2; the D gene is possibly TRBD1 (5 bases). V lost 7 bases and J lost 4, with 13 bases in between. This CDR3 region has 12 residues. Germline V CDR1 and CDR2: DFQATT, SNEGSKA (reference sequence). The CDR3 protein is CSGGGFVYGYTF. The CDR3 region has the DNA TGCAGTGGGGGGGGTTTCGTCTATGGCTACACCTTC.

V usage is TRBV7-8 and J usage is TRBJ1-2; D might be TRBD1 (6 bases). The CDR3 is 14 amino acids. The V gene lost 4 bases and the J gene lost 8 bases, with 17 bases spanning the gap. From germline, CDR1 is SGHVS and CDR2 FQNEAQ. The CDR3 sequence is CASSWEQGSCGYTF. CDR3 coding DNA: TGTGCCAGCAGCTGGGAACAGGGCTCCTGCGGCTACACCTTC.

This clonotype has just one count. The chain joins TRBV9 to TRBJ2-3; 7 nucleotides match TRBD2. The germline V gene encodes CDR1 SGDLS and CDR2 YYNGEE. V was clipped by 3 bases and J by 8 bases; unmatched bases: 18. The CDR3 is made up of 17 amino acids. The CDR3 DNA is TGTGCCAGCAGCGCCCCCGCCAACGGGAGGACGGGGGGTACGCAGTATTTT. Translated: CASSAPANGRTGGTQYF.

The chain is built from TRBV5-6 and TRBJ1-2; D gene unclear. In germline, CDR1 is SGHDT, CDR2 YYEEEE. V lost 1 base, J lost 8 bases, and 6 bases lay in between. The CDR3 has 11 amino acids. CDR3 loop: CASSLSAGYTF. The DNA of the CDR3 is TGTGCCAGCAGCTTGTCGGCGGGCTACACCTTC.

This clonotype has a count of ten or more. The chain employs TRBV7-9 and TRBJ1-2; 9 positions match TRBD1. This CDR3 is 17 amino acids long. From germline, CDR1 is SEHNR and CDR2 FQNEAQ (reference sequence). After removal of 3 bases from V and 5 bases from J, the junction contained 13 bases not matched to a gene. The CDR3 bases are TGTGCCAGCAGCTTTTTTACACCGGGACAGGGCATGTATGGCTACACCTTC. Translated: CASSFFTPGQGMYGYTF.

This clonotype has a count of ten or more. J is TRBJ1-1 and V is TRBV7-3, with a possible D match to TRBD1 (6 bases). Germline V lookup: CDR1 SGHTA, CDR2 FQGTGA. This CDR3 contains 17 residues. The V end lost 3 bases, the J end lost 3 bases, and 20 bases lay between the germline ends. Written as DNA, the CDR3 is TGTGCCAGCAGCTTCGGAGTGGGGGGGACAAGTGACACTGAAGCTTTCTTT. This sequence encodes CASSFGVGGTSDTEAFF.

Remarks on this clonotype: This could be a read error, since a much larger clone is one nucleotide away. The rearrangement uses TRBV6-4 and TRBJ2-3; 9 bases are shared with TRBD1. The CDR3 runs to 13 residues. In germline, CDR1 is MRHNA, CDR2 SNTAGT. The V and J ends lost 5 bases and 6 bases, in that order; junction bases with no gene match: 3. CDR3: CASSPTGGDTQYF. DNA for the CDR3: TGTGCCAGCAGTCCGACAGGGGGGGATACGCAGTATTTT.

This clonotype was seen a handful of times. The CDR3 bases are TGTGCCAGCAGCTCAGAAGTTGAGCAGTACTTC. It is translated as CASSSEVEQYF. The rearrangement links TRBV4-2 to TRBJ2-1; D is undetermined. The DNA end favors TRBJ2-7, so the J call may be wrong. The germline V gene has CDR1 LGHNA and CDR2 YNFKEQ. This CDR3 has 11 amino acids.

This clonotype was observed a few times. The V gene is TRBV2, the J gene TRBJ2-2; 10 bases agree with TRBD2. CDR1 and CDR2 (germline): SNHLY, FYNNEI. The CDR3 loop spans 15 amino acids. J lost 7 bases, V lost 9 bases, and 11 bases had no gene match. CDR3 DNA: TGTGCCAGTAAGCGGGGGGGCCTCAGTGTCGGGGAGCTGTTTTTT. Translating it yields CASKRGGLSVGELFF.